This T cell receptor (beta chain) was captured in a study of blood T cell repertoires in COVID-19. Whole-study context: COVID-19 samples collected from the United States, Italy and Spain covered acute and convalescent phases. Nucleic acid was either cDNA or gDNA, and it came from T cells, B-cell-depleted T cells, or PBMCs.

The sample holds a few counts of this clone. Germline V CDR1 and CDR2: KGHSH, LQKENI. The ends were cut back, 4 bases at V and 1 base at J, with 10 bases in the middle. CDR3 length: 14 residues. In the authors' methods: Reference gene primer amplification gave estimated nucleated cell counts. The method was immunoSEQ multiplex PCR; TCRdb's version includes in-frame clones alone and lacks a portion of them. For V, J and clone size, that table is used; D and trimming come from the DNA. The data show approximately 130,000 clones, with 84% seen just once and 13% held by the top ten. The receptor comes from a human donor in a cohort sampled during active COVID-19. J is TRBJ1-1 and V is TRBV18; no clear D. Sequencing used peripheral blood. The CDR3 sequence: CASSLKRGNTEAFF. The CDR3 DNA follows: TGTGCCAGCTCACTAAAGCGGGGGAACACTGAAGCTTTCTTT. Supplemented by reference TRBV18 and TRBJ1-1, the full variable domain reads NAGVMQNPRHLVRRRGQEARLRCSPMKGHSHVYWYRQLPEEGLKFMVYLQKENIIDESGMPKERFSAEFPKEGPSILRIQQVVRGDSAAYFCASSLKRGNTEAFFGQGTRLTVV.